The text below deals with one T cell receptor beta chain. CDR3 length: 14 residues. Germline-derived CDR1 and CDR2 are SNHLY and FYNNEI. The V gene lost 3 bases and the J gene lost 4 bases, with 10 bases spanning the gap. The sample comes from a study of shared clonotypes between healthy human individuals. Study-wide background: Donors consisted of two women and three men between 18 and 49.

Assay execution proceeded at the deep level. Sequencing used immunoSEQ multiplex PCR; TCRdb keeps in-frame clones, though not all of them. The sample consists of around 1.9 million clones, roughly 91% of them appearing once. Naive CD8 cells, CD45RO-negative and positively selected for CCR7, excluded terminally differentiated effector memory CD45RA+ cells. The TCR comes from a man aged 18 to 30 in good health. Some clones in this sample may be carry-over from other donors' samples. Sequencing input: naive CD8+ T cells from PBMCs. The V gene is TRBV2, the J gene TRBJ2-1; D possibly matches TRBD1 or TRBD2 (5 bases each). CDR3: CASSDLGPYNEQFF. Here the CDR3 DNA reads TGTGCCAGCAGTGATTTGGGACCTTACAATGAGCAGTTCTTC.